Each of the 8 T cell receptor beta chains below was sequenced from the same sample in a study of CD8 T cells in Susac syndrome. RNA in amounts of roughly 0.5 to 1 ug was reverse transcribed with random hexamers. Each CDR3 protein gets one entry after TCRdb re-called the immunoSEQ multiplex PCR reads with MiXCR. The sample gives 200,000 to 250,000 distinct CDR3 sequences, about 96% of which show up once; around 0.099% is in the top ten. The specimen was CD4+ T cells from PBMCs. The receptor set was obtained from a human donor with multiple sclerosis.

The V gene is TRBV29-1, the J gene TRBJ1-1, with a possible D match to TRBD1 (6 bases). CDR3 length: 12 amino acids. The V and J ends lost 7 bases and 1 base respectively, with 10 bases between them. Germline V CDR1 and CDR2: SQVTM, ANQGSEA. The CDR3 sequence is CSGRGANTEAFF. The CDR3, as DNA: TGCAGCGGGCGGGGGGCGAACACTGAAGCTTTCTTT.

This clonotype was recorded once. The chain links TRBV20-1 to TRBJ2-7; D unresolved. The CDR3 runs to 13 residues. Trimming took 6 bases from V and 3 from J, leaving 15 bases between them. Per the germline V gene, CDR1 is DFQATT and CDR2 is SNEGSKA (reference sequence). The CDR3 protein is CSAVLGSLYEQYF. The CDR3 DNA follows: TGCAGTGCGGTCCTGGGGTCCCTCTACGAGCAGTACTTC.

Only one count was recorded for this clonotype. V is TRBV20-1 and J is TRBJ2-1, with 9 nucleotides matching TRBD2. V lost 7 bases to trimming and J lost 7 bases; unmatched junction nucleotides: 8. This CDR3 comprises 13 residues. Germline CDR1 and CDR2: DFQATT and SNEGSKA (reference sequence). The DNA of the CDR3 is TGCAGTGTTAGCGGGAGAAGTATTAATGAGCAGTTCTTC. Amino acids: CSVSGRSINEQFF.

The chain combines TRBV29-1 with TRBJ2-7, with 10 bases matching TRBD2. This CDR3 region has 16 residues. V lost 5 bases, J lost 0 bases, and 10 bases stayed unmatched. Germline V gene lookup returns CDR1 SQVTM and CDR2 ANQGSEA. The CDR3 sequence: CSVTGLAEPSSYEQYF. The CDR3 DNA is TGCAGCGTTACCGGACTAGCGGAACCTAGCTCCTACGAGCAGTACTTC.

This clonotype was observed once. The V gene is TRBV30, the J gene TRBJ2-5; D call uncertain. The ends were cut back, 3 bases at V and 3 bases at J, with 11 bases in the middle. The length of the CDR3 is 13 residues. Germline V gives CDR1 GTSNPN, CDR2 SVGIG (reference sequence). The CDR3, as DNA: TGTGCCTGGAGGAGTTGGACCAAAGAGACCCAGTACTTC. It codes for CAWRSWTKETQYF.

CDR3 DNA sequence: TGTGCCAGCAGCTCCCTACAGGGTGTGGGGGTCAAGACCCAGTACTTC. This sequence encodes CASSSLQGVGVKTQYF. This chain uses TRBV11-2 with TRBJ2-5, with D tentatively TRBD1 (6 bases). Germline CDR1 SGHAT, CDR2 FQNNGV. CDR3 length: 16 residues. Trimming removed 4 bases at V and 6 bases at J, with 21 bases between. The variable domain in full, with the rest retrieved from reference TRBV11-2 and TRBJ2-5, is EAGVAQSPRYKIIEKRQSVAFWCNPISGHATLYWYQQILGQGPKLLIQFQNNGVVDDSQLPKDRFSAERLKGVDSTLKIQPAKLEDSAVYLCASSSLQGVGVKTQYFGPGTRLLVL.

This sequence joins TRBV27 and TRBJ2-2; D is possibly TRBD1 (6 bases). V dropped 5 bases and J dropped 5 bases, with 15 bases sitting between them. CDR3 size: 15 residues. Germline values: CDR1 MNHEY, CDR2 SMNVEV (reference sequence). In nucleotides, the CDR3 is TGTGCCAGCAGTCTGCAGGGGCGTTGGACCGGGGAGCTGTTTTTT. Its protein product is CASSLQGRWTGELFF.

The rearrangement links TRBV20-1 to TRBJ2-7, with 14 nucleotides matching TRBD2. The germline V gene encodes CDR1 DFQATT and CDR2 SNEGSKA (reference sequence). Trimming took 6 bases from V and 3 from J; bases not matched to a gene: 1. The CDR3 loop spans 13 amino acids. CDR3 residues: CSAGLAGGYEQYF. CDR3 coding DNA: TGCAGTGCCGGACTAGCGGGAGGCTACGAGCAGTACTTC.